The rows below give T cell receptor beta chains drawn from one sample of a study of graft-versus-host responses after intestinal transplantation. Their antigens remain unidentified. This table comes from immunoSEQ multiplex PCR, and its TCRdb copy is limited to in-frame clones, with some not included. Of some 97,000 clones in the sample, roughly 87% were seen once. Sequences were derived from unstimulated CD4+ T cells sorted from spleen or lymph node cells, sampled before transplant. The receptors come from a human donor who was the organ donor for an intestinal transplant. Both conserved end residues are part of each CDR3. Each record gives: V gene, J gene, clone size, D gene, CDR3 DNA, CDR3 protein. The D gene is left open where the match is weak. The listing skips clone size in some rows; elsewhere it reads once, few, many or a size class.

v_call: TRBV6-1
j_call: TRBJ1-2
clone_size: few
d_call: .
cdr3_nt: TGTGCCAGCAGTAGACCGGCCTTCTGGTATGGCTACACCTTC
cdr3_aa: CASSRPAFWYGYTF

v_call: TRBV19
j_call: TRBJ1-2
clone_size: .
d_call: .
cdr3_nt: TGTGCCAGTAGTATAACAGGGCCATCTAACTATGGCTACACCTTC
cdr3_aa: CASSITGPSNYGYTF

v_call: TRBV6-5
j_call: TRBJ1-5
clone_size: .
d_call: .
cdr3_nt: TGTGCCAGCAGTCAGGGAGGAGCCCAGCATTTT
cdr3_aa: CASSQGGAQHF

v_call: TRBV28
j_call: TRBJ2-7
clone_size: .
d_call: TRBD1
cdr3_nt: TGTGCCAGCAGTTCTCCTACGACAGGGTCCTACGAGCAGTACTTC
cdr3_aa: CASSSPTTGSYEQYF

v_call: TRBV27
j_call: TRBJ2-2
clone_size: .
d_call: TRBD1
cdr3_nt: TGTGCCAGCAGCAGGGACAGGGGAGACACCGGGGAGCTGTTTTTT
cdr3_aa: CASSRDRGDTGELFF

v_call: TRBV4-2
j_call: TRBJ2-7
clone_size: .
d_call: .
cdr3_nt: TGTGCCAGCAGCCAAGAGGGGAACAGCGTCAGGGCGTACGAGCAGTACTTC
cdr3_aa: CASSQEGNSVRAYEQYF

v_call: TRBV6-5
j_call: TRBJ1-4
clone_size: few
d_call: .
cdr3_nt: TGTGCCAGCAATCCCGGACCGAGTAATGAAAAACTGTTTTTT
cdr3_aa: CASNPGPSNEKLFF

v_call: TRBV15
j_call: TRBJ2-5
clone_size: .
d_call: .
cdr3_nt: TGTGCCACCAGCGGACGGACCGGCTTTGTGGAGACCCAGTACTTC
cdr3_aa: CATSGRTGFVETQYF

v_call: TRBV28
j_call: TRBJ1-4
clone_size: few
d_call: .
cdr3_nt: TGTGCCAGTCGACAGATTCTTAATGAAAAACTGTTTTTT
cdr3_aa: CASRQILNEKLFF

v_call: TRBV11-2
j_call: TRBJ2-4
clone_size: .
d_call: TRBD1
cdr3_nt: TGTGCCAGCAGCTCCGCTTCGAAGGACAGGAAAGTCATTCAGTACTTC
cdr3_aa: CASSSASKDRKVIQYF

v_call: TRBV6-1
j_call: TRBJ2-7
clone_size: .
d_call: .
cdr3_nt: TGTGCCAGCAGTGAAGCGTTTGCCGAGCAGTACTTC
cdr3_aa: CASSEAFAEQYF

v_call: TRBV7-7
j_call: TRBJ2-7
clone_size: .
d_call: TRBD1
cdr3_nt: TGTGCCAGCAGCCGGGACAGGGGCTACGAGCAGTACTTC
cdr3_aa: CASSRDRGYEQYF

v_call: TRBV27
j_call: TRBJ1-5
clone_size: once
d_call: TRBD1
cdr3_nt: TGTGCCAGCAGCGCAGGGGGAAATCAGCCCCAGCATTTT
cdr3_aa: CASSAGGNQPQHF

v_call: TRBV6-1
j_call: TRBJ1-1
clone_size: .
d_call: .
cdr3_nt: TGTGCCAGCAGTGTCAATAATGAAGCTTTCTTT
cdr3_aa: CASSVNNEAFF

v_call: TRBV2
j_call: TRBJ2-1
clone_size: .
d_call: TRBD1
cdr3_nt: TGTGCCAGCAACCCGACAGGGGAAAGCTCCTACAATGAGCAGTTCTTC
cdr3_aa: CASNPTGESSYNEQFF

v_call: TRBV5-1
j_call: TRBJ2-7
clone_size: few
d_call: .
cdr3_nt: TGCGCCAGCGAAAGGGGTGGAGGGGGGGACTCCTACGAGCAGTACTTC
cdr3_aa: CASERGGGGDSYEQYF

v_call: TRBV5-6
j_call: TRBJ2-1
clone_size: few
d_call: .
cdr3_nt: TGTGCCAGCAGCTTGGCCCCGACCAATGAGCAGTTCTTC
cdr3_aa: CASSLAPTNEQFF

v_call: TRBV6-1
j_call: TRBJ2-7
clone_size: .
d_call: TRBD2
cdr3_nt: TGTGCCAGCAGGGGGGGGCTAGCGGGGGTCTACGAGCAGTACTTC
cdr3_aa: CASRGGLAGVYEQYF

v_call: TRBV18
j_call: TRBJ1-6
clone_size: .
d_call: .
cdr3_nt: TGTGCCAGCTCACCCGGGCAGGGACGGTCCTATAATTCACCCCTCCACTTT
cdr3_aa: CASSPGQGRSYNSPLHF

v_call: TRBV28
j_call: TRBJ1-2
clone_size: .
d_call: TRBD1
cdr3_nt: TGTGCCAGCAGTCCCGGGACAGGGACTTATGGCTACACCTTC
cdr3_aa: CASSPGTGTYGYTF

v_call: TRBV16
j_call: TRBJ1-2
clone_size: .
d_call: .
cdr3_nt: TGTGCCAGCAGCCGCATAACTCGTGGCTACACCTTC
cdr3_aa: CASSRITRGYTF

v_call: TRBV28
j_call: TRBJ2-7
clone_size: .
d_call: TRBD1
cdr3_nt: TGTGCCAGCACCCCACCAGGGGGCTACGAGCAGTACTTC
cdr3_aa: CASTPPGGYEQYF

v_call: TRBV29-1
j_call: TRBJ1-1
clone_size: .
d_call: .
cdr3_nt: TGCAGCGTTGATCACTCCAAAAACACTGAAGCTTTCTTT
cdr3_aa: CSVDHSKNTEAFF

v_call: TRBV5-8
j_call: TRBJ2-1
clone_size: .
d_call: TRBD1
cdr3_nt: TGTGCCAGCAGCCCCGACAGGGCGCTTCGGGATGAGCAGTTCTTC
cdr3_aa: CASSPDRALRDEQFF

v_call: TRBV19
j_call: TRBJ1-5
clone_size: once
d_call: TRBD1
cdr3_nt: TGTGCCAGTAGGCTTGGTGGCAGGGGGAATCAGCCCCAGCATTTT
cdr3_aa: CASRLGGRGNQPQHF

v_call: TRBV5-1
j_call: TRBJ1-2
clone_size: .
d_call: TRBD1
cdr3_nt: TGCGCCAGCAGCTTCGACCGGGACAGGCCGGCCTATGGCTACACCTTC
cdr3_aa: CASSFDRDRPAYGYTF

v_call: TRBV9
j_call: TRBJ1-1
clone_size: .
d_call: .
cdr3_nt: TGTGCCAGCAGCTCTCCCGGCAGCCTGAACACTGAAGCTTTCTTT
cdr3_aa: CASSSPGSLNTEAFF

v_call: TRBV28
j_call: TRBJ2-6
clone_size: .
d_call: .
cdr3_nt: TGTGCCAGCACTAATGGGGGGGCCGGGGCCAACGTCCTGACTTTC
cdr3_aa: CASTNGGAGANVLTF

v_call: TRBV7-3
j_call: TRBJ2-1
clone_size: .
d_call: TRBD1
cdr3_nt: TGTGCCAGCAGCTTAAGGACAGGGGATTACAATGAGCAGTTCTTC
cdr3_aa: CASSLRTGDYNEQFF

v_call: TRBV28
j_call: TRBJ1-2
clone_size: once
d_call: TRBD1
cdr3_nt: TGTGCCAGCAGAGACGCGACAGGGTACTATGGCTACACCTTC
cdr3_aa: CASRDATGYYGYTF

v_call: TRBV6-6
j_call: TRBJ1-5
clone_size: .
d_call: TRBD1
cdr3_nt: TGTGCCAGCGGGACAGGTGATCAGCCCCAGCATTTT
cdr3_aa: CASGTGDQPQHF

v_call: TRBV14
j_call: TRBJ2-5
clone_size: once
d_call: .
cdr3_nt: TGTGCCAGCAGCCAACTAACCATCCAAGAGACCCAGTACTTC
cdr3_aa: CASSQLTIQETQYF

v_call: TRBV5-4
j_call: TRBJ1-2
clone_size: few
d_call: TRBD1
cdr3_nt: TGTGCCAGCAGCTTGGAACAGGGGCGTGGTGGCTACACCTTC
cdr3_aa: CASSLEQGRGGYTF

v_call: TRBV10-3
j_call: TRBJ1-4
clone_size: .
d_call: TRBD1
cdr3_nt: TGTGCCATCAGTGAGTCGTGGGCAGGGGGGACTGAAAAACTGTTTTTT
cdr3_aa: CAISESWAGGTEKLFF

v_call: TRBV6-1
j_call: TRBJ1-2
clone_size: .
d_call: .
cdr3_nt: TGTGCCAGCAGTGAAGCCTCTCGGGGCTACACCTTC
cdr3_aa: CASSEASRGYTF

v_call: TRBV6-1
j_call: TRBJ2-2
clone_size: .
d_call: .
cdr3_nt: TGTGCCAGCAGTGAATCGGGCACCGGGGAGCTGTTTTTT
cdr3_aa: CASSESGTGELFF

v_call: TRBV19
j_call: TRBJ1-4
clone_size: few
d_call: .
cdr3_nt: TGTGCCAGTAGTGGAGGGACGGTGTCTGAAAAACTGTTTTTT
cdr3_aa: CASSGGTVSEKLFF

v_call: TRBV19
j_call: TRBJ2-6
clone_size: .
d_call: .
cdr3_nt: TGTGCCAGTAGTATTTCGGGGGCCAACGTCCTGACTTTC
cdr3_aa: CASSISGANVLTF

v_call: TRBV4-1
j_call: TRBJ2-7
clone_size: .
d_call: TRBD2
cdr3_nt: TGCGCCAGCAGCCGGGAAGCGGGAAGATCCTACGAGCAGTACTTC
cdr3_aa: CASSREAGRSYEQYF

v_call: TRBV5-1
j_call: TRBJ2-7
clone_size: .
d_call: .
cdr3_nt: TGCGCCAGCAGCTCAAACACAGGCCCCTACGAGCAGTACTTC
cdr3_aa: CASSSNTGPYEQYF

v_call: TRBV28
j_call: TRBJ2-1
clone_size: .
d_call: .
cdr3_nt: TGTGCCAGCAGATGGACATCCACCTTGAGCTCCTACAATGAGCAGTTCTTC
cdr3_aa: CASRWTSTLSSYNEQFF